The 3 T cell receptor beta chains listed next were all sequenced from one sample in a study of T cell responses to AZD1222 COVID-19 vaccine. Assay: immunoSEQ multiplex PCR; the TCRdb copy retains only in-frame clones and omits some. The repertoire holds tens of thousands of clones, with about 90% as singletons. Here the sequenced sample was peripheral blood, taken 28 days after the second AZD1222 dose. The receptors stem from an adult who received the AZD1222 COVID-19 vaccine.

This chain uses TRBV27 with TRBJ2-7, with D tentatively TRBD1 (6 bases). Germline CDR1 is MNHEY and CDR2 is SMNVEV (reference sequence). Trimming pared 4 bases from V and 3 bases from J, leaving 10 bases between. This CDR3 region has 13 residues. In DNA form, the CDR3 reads TGTGCCAGCAGTTATAACAGGGACTACGAGCAGTACTTC. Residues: CASSYNRDYEQYF.

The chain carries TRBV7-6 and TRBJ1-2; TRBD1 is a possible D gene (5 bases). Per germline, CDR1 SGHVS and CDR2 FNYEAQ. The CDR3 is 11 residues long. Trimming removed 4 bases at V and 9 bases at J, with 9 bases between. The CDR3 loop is CASSSDRSYTF. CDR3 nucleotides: TGTGCCAGCAGCTCAGACAGAAGCTACACCTTC.

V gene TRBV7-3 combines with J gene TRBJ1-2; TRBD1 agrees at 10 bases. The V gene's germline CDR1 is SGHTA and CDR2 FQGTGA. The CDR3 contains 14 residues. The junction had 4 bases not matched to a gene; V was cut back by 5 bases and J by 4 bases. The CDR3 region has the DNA TGTGCCAGCAGCCCCGACAGGGGGCCCTATGGCTACACCTTC. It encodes CASSPDRGPYGYTF.